These T cell receptor beta chains were read from a single sample in a study of blood T cells in healthy people across ages. Using its own MiXCR run on the 5' RACE reads, TCRdb lists one record per CDR3 protein. The sample lists over 1,500,000 distinct CDR3 sequences; 39% were seen once. The sequenced sample was blood. The receptors originated from a human donor in good health. Both conserved end residues are part of each CDR3. D genes are given only for firm matches. Size tells how often a clone was seen (once, few, many) or the class of an expanded clone, and some rows leave it out.

>15|TRBV4-1|TRBJ2-7|-|TRBD2
TGCGCCAGCAGCCAACCTTTAGCGGGGGGCTACGAGCAGTACTTC
CASSQPLAGGYEQYF
>14|TRBV20-1|TRBJ2-5|few|TRBD2
TGCAGTGCTCCCCTAGCTAGCGGGGGCGGGACCCAGTACTTC
CSAPLASGGGTQYF
>16|TRBV7-8|TRBJ1-4|few|TRBD1
TGTGCCAGCAGCTTAGACAGGGGAGGGGCTAATGAAAAACTGTTTTTT
CASSLDRGGANEKLFF
>14|TRBV3-1|TRBJ2-3|few|-
TGTGCCAGCAGCCAAGAGGAGCACACAGATACGCAGTATTTT
CASSQEEHTDTQYF
>14|TRBV7-2|TRBJ1-5|-|-
TGTGCCAGCAGCTTACGAGGGAGACATCAGCCCCAGCATTTT
CASSLRGRHQPQHF
>13|TRBV7-3|TRBJ2-3|few|-
TGTGCCAGCAGCAAGCAGGGGACAGATACGCAGTATTTT
CASSKQGTDTQYF
>13|TRBV20-1|TRBJ2-4|-|TRBD2
TGCAGTGCGCGGACTAGCGGACGGGAGGCCCAGTACTTC
CSARTSGREAQYF
>12|TRBV19|TRBJ2-4|-|-
TGTGCCGGTAGTTCAAGAAAAAACATTCAGTACTTC
CAGSSRKNIQYF
>15|TRBV19|TRBJ2-7|-|-
TGTGCCAGTAGTAGGGGTGAAGAAATTCACTACGAGCAGTACTTC
CASSRGEEIHYEQYF
>16|TRBV6-2/TRBV6-3|TRBJ1-2|-|TRBD1
TGTGCCAGCAGTTACTCCCCGGGACAGAATAACTATGGCTACACCTTC
CASSYSPGQNNYGYTF
>13|TRBV5-1|TRBJ2-7|-|-
TGCGCCAGCAGCGACCCCGGGACAACCGAGCAGTACTTC
CASSDPGTTEQYF
>14|TRBV5-1|TRBJ1-2|-|TRBD1
TGCGCCAGCAGCTGTGGACAGGGGAACTATGGCTACACCTTC
CASSCGQGNYGYTF
>12|TRBV20-1|TRBJ1-2|-|-
TGCAGTGCTAGTAAAATCTCGTATGGCTACACCTTC
CSASKISYGYTF
>14|TRBV10-3|TRBJ2-1|-|-
TGTGCCATCAGTGACCAGGGGCACGTCGATGAGCAGTTCTTC
CAISDQGHVDEQFF
>17|TRBV25-1|TRBJ2-1|-|TRBD2
TGTGCCAGCAGTGGTCAGTACAGGACTAGCGGGGGCAATGAGCAGTTCTTC
CASSGQYRTSGGNEQFF
>13|TRBV29-1|TRBJ2-1|-|-
TGCAGCGTTGATCACGGGACGGCCGACGAGCAGTTCTTC
CSVDHGTADEQFF
>13|TRBV18|TRBJ2-1|-|-
TGTGCCAGCTCTTCCGACACAAACAATGAGCAGTTCTTC
CASSSDTNNEQFF
>18|TRBV11-2|TRBJ2-6|-|-
TGTGCCAGCAGCTTGCTCCGGTTACCCAGCTCTGAGGCCAACGTCCTGACTTTC
CASSLLRLPSSEANVLTF
>16|TRBV4-3|TRBJ2-1|few|TRBD2
TGCGCCAGCAGCCCCCAGCGGGGGGGCGTCTACAATGAGCAGTTCTTC
CASSPQRGGVYNEQFF
>13|TRBV6-5|TRBJ2-1|-|-
TGTGCCAGCAGTTCATCGGAGTACAATGAGCAGTTCTTC
CASSSSEYNEQFF
>16|TRBV6-2/TRBV6-3|TRBJ2-1|-|-
TGTGCCAGCAGTTCGATAGACGGTGATTCCTACAATGAGCAGTTCTTC
CASSSIDGDSYNEQFF
>13|TRBV28|TRBJ1-2|-|-
TGTGCCAGCAGTGACGACCCTAACTATGGCTACACCTTC
CASSDDPNYGYTF
>13|TRBV7-3|TRBJ2-1|few|-
TGTGCCAGCAGCTTCGCAACTGTATCCTTGCAGTTCTTC
CASSFATVSLQFF
>17|TRBV7-9|TRBJ2-1|many|-
TGTGCCAGCAGCTTACTTTGGGGCGGAGCCCTCTACAATGAGCAGTTCTTC
CASSLLWGGALYNEQFF
>12|TRBV6-2/TRBV6-3|TRBJ2-7|few|-
TGTGCCAGCAGTTACTTGATGTACGAGCAGTACTTC
CASSYLMYEQYF